This T cell receptor beta chain comes out of a study of T-cell reconstitution after alpha-beta-depleted transplantation in children. Study conclusions and caveats: Expanded graft clones numbering several hundred reportedly gave rise to alpha-beta T cells about two months after transplant. Some patients' high day-60 TCRbeta diversity was attributed to recipient cells surviving conditioning. Once a year had passed after transplant, T-cell counts and diversity came mostly from newly produced T cells.

This clonotype occurred a few times. Its target is unknown. The CDR3 length is 15 residues. Germline loops: CDR1 SGHRS, CDR2 YFSETQ. Deletions cut 0 bases from V and 0 bases from J, with 9 bases between. TCRbeta library construction was performed incorporating unique molecular identifiers. MiXCR, applied by TCRdb to the PCR reads, yields one record per CDR3 protein. The table has 900,000 or so distinct CDR3 sequences, approximately 15% seen once; the top ten hold approximately 5%. The chain uses TRBV5-1 and TRBJ1-1, with D tentatively TRBD1 (6 bases). The specimen was PBMCs, mostly from graft donor cells, collected 360 days after TCRalphabeta/CD19-depleted stem cell transplant. The receptor was derived from a male patient between 10 and 17 years old who had a stem cell transplant for acute lymphoblastic leukemia, so the T cells may come from the graft donor. CDR3 nucleotides: TGCGCCAGCAGCTTGGATACAGGGTTGAACACTGAAGCTTTCTTT. It codes for CASSLDTGLNTEAFF.